A selection of T cell receptor beta chains follows, all from one sample in a study of cytomegalovirus exposure and HLA in healthy donors. The method was immunoSEQ multiplex PCR; TCRdb's version includes in-frame clones alone and lacks a portion of them. The sample carries more than 80,000 clones, 70% to 75% recorded once. The sample comprised PBMCs. The receptors here all came from a man in his 60s in good health and CMV-seronegative. The CDR3 runs from the conserved cysteine through the conserved F or W. The D gene is left open where the match is weak. Clone size is given for some rows only: seen once, a few or many times, or a class if the clone is expanded.

j_gene	d_gene	v_gene	abundance	CDR3aa	CDR3nt
TRBJ1-2	-	TRBV30	-	CAWSVPAGQAYGYTF	TGTGCCTGGAGTGTACCAGCGGGACAAGCCTATGGCTACACCTTC
TRBJ2-2	-	TRBV11-1	-	CASSPLYSGYDTGELFF	TGTGCCAGCAGCCCCCTTTACAGTGGGTACGACACCGGGGAGCTGTTTTTT
TRBJ1-2	-	TRBV15	-	CATSRDLGRNYGYTF	TGTGCCACCAGCAGAGATCTCGGCAGGAACTATGGCTACACCTTC
TRBJ1-2	TRBD1	TRBV5-4	once	CASSLERLQGGNYGYTF	TGTGCCAGCAGCTTAGAAAGGCTACAGGGGGGGAACTATGGCTACACCTTC
TRBJ1-3	TRBD1	TRBV19	-	CASSVDRGNTIYF	TGTGCCAGTAGTGTCGACAGGGGGAACACCATATATTTT
TRBJ2-7	TRBD2	TRBV27	-	CASSFTRGVLNYEQYF	TGTGCCAGCAGCTTTACGCGGGGGGTCCTTAACTACGAGCAGTACTTC
TRBJ1-2	-	TRBV7-9	-	CSSSLSFASTDGYTF	TGTTCCAGCAGCTTAAGTTTCGCTAGCACGGATGGCTACACCTTC
TRBJ1-1	TRBD1	TRBV7-9	few	CASSSNDRDPDTEAFF	TGTGCCAGCAGCTCGAACGACAGGGATCCGGACACTGAAGCTTTCTTT
TRBJ1-1	-	TRBV15	-	CATSRDFTGREAFF	TGTGCCACCAGCAGAGATTTTACAGGAAGGGAAGCTTTCTTT
TRBJ1-2	TRBD1	TRBV6-6	few	CASSPLGQRSPYGYTF	TGTGCCAGCAGCCCACTGGGACAGCGAAGCCCCTATGGCTACACCTTC
TRBJ2-7	-	TRBV6-1	-	CASRTIRVEGEQYF	TGTGCCAGCAGAACCATTCGAGTTGAGGGAGAGCAGTACTTC
TRBJ2-5	TRBD2	TRBV4-1	-	CASSLLSGDQETQYF	TGCGCCAGCAGCCTCCTAAGCGGGGACCAAGAGACCCAGTACTTC
TRBJ2-1	TRBD2	TRBV4-2	-	CASSPLGLAGTYNEQFF	TGTGCCAGCAGCCCACTGGGACTAGCGGGGACCTACAATGAGCAGTTCTTC
TRBJ1-1	-	TRBV16	few	CASSQTVNTEAFF	TGTGCCAGCAGCCAAACAGTGAACACTGAAGCTTTCTTT
TRBJ2-7	-	TRBV5-1	once	CASSPGPGRTYEQYF	TGCGCCAGCAGCCCCGGCCCAGGGAGGACCTACGAGCAGTACTTC
TRBJ1-2	-	TRBV2	few	CASSEGGGRTCTF	TGTGCCAGCAGTGAGGGCGGCGGGCGGACCTGCACCTTC
TRBJ2-7	TRBD2	TRBV19	-	CASSMHSGGTYEQYF	TGTGCCAGTAGTATGCATAGCGGGGGGACATACGAGCAGTACTTC
TRBJ2-7	TRBD1	TRBV27	once	CASSFYPGTGAYEQYF	TGTGCCAGCAGTTTTTACCCCGGGACAGGGGCCTACGAGCAGTACTTC
TRBJ1-5	-	TRBV6-6	-	CASKGRQRNSNQPQHF	TGTGCCAGCAAAGGGAGGCAGAGAAATAGCAATCAGCCCCAGCATTTT
TRBJ2-1	-	TRBV7-9	-	CSSSLGQRTPPYNEQFF	TGTTCCAGCAGCTTAGGGCAGCGCACCCCCCCATACAATGAGCAGTTCTTC
TRBJ2-7	-	TRBV6-5	-	CASSLSAQGSSYEQYF	TGTGCCAGCAGTTTAAGCGCCCAGGGGAGCTCCTACGAGCAGTACTTC
TRBJ1-4	-	TRBV19	-	CASSIRRDNEKLFF	TGTGCCAGTAGTATACGACGGGATAATGAAAAACTGTTTTTT
TRBJ2-2	TRBD2	TRBV5-1	-	CASSWTPAGGGTGELFF	TGCGCCAGCAGCTGGACTCCAGCGGGGGGGGGCACCGGGGAGCTGTTTTTT
TRBJ2-6	-	TRBV6-5	-	CASSSGWVSGANVLTF	TGTGCCAGCAGTTCGGGGTGGGTATCTGGGGCCAACGTCCTGACTTTC
TRBJ1-2	-	TRBV6-1	-	CASSEGGGGGYGYTF	TGTGCCAGCAGTGAAGGGGGCGGGGGGGGCTATGGCTACACCTTC
TRBJ1-1	TRBD1	TRBV19	-	CASSATDRVGTEAFF	TGTGCCAGTAGTGCCACGGACAGGGTAGGCACTGAAGCTTTCTTT
TRBJ2-7	TRBD2	TRBV29-1	-	CSPPGLAGLSSYEQYF	TGCAGCCCCCCTGGGCTAGCGGGCCTAAGCTCCTACGAGCAGTACTTC
TRBJ1-2	TRBD1	TRBV5-5	-	CASTPLGQGYGYTF	TGTGCCAGCACCCCCCTCGGACAGGGCTATGGCTACACCTTC
TRBJ1-4	TRBD1	TRBV7-8	-	CASSLVRGPTRGTNEKLFF	TGTGCCAGCAGCTTAGTCAGGGGGCCCACCCGAGGAACTAATGAAAAACTGTTTTTT
TRBJ1-1	-	TRBV29-1	-	CSATEMYTEAFF	TGCAGCGCGACAGAAATGTACACTGAAGCTTTCTTT
TRBJ1-2	-	TRBV6-1	-	CASSERGFQNYGYTF	TGTGCCAGCAGTGAAAGGGGGTTTCAGAACTATGGCTACACCTTC
TRBJ2-3	-	TRBV11-2	-	CASSSRLLTDTQYF	TGTGCCAGCAGTTCTCGACTTCTCACAGATACGCAGTATTTT
TRBJ2-3	TRBD1	TRBV14	-	CASSSAAGGPSTDTQYF	TGTGCCAGCAGCAGCGCAGCAGGGGGTCCTAGCACAGATACGCAGTATTTT
TRBJ2-1	-	TRBV7-6	-	CASSFSGDEQFF	TGTGCCAGCAGCTTTAGCGGCGATGAGCAGTTCTTC
TRBJ1-1	-	TRBV6-1	-	CASNRCCTEAFF	TGTGCCAGCAACCGGTGTTGCACTGAAGCTTTCTTT
TRBJ2-1	TRBD1	TRBV6-1	-	CASTGDRATYNEQFF	TGTGCCAGCACCGGAGACAGGGCCACCTACAATGAGCAGTTCTTC
TRBJ2-7	-	TRBV6-6	-	CASSSSGGEQYF	TGTGCCAGCAGTTCCTCTGGGGGGGAGCAGTACTTC
TRBJ1-5	TRBD1	TRBV18	-	CASSLRTGGDQPQHF	TGTGCCAGCTCACTTAGGACAGGGGGCGATCAGCCCCAGCATTTT
TRBJ2-7	TRBD2	TRBV15	-	CATSPEREGYEQYF	TGTGCCACCAGCCCTGAGAGGGAGGGCTACGAGCAGTACTTC
TRBJ2-1	TRBD1	TRBV2	-	CASSWDSSRNEQFF	TGTGCCAGCAGTTGGGACAGCTCTCGGAATGAGCAGTTCTTC
TRBJ1-5	-	TRBV5-8	-	CASSQDRYYSNQPQHF	TGTGCCAGCAGCCAGGACAGATACTATAGCAATCAGCCCCAGCATTTT
TRBJ1-2	TRBD1	TRBV19	-	CASSLRPGGGGYGYTF	TGTGCCAGTAGTCTCCGGCCAGGGGGAGGTGGCTATGGCTACACCTTC
TRBJ2-3	-	TRBV7-3	-	CASSSGRLSGTDTQYF	TGTGCCAGCAGCTCTGGGCGTTTGTCCGGCACAGATACGCAGTATTTT
TRBJ2-6	-	TRBV14	-	CASSQGRGPGANVLTF	TGTGCCAGCAGCCAAGGGCGGGGGCCTGGGGCCAACGTCCTGACTTTC
TRBJ2-2	TRBD2	TRBV29-1	-	CSVPSGGHPGELFF	TGCAGCGTCCCTAGCGGGGGGCACCCCGGGGAGCTGTTTTTT